A selection of T cell receptor beta chains follows, all from one sample in a study of cytotoxic CD8 clonotypes in ibrutinib-treated CLL. Only in-frame clones appear in the TCRdb table, and some are missing; sequencing was by immunoSEQ multiplex PCR. The sample yields roughly 200,000 clones, over 60% seen once. Source: PBMCs, taken after 24 months of ibrutinib treatment. These receptors originate from a human donor with chronic lymphocytic leukemia. CDR3s include the opening cysteine and the closing phenylalanine or tryptophan. The D gene is left open where the match is weak. Some rows have no size entry. The others give once, few or many, or a class for an expanded clone.

D gene: TRBD2
J gene: TRBJ2-7
clone size: once
V gene: TRBV5-6
CDR3 protein: CASSPLASGRAYEQYF
CDR3 DNA: TGTGCCAGCAGCCCATTAGCAAGCGGGAGGGCTTACGAGCAGTACTTC

D gene: NA
J gene: TRBJ1-3
clone size: few
V gene: TRBV30
CDR3 protein: CAWSSDSIYF
CDR3 DNA: TGTGCCTGGAGCTCTGACAGCATATATTTT

D gene: NA
J gene: TRBJ2-7
clone size: NA
V gene: TRBV5-1
CDR3 protein: CASRGTGSYEQYF
CDR3 DNA: TGCGCCAGCAGGGGTACAGGGTCCTACGAGCAGTACTTC

D gene: NA
J gene: TRBJ1-1
clone size: NA
V gene: TRBV27
CDR3 protein: CASSFLRDTEAFF
CDR3 DNA: TGTGCCAGCAGTTTCCTAAGGGACACTGAAGCTTTCTTT

D gene: NA
J gene: TRBJ2-1
clone size: NA
V gene: TRBV15
CDR3 protein: CATSSYEPTEAYNEQFF
CDR3 DNA: TGTGCCACCAGCAGTTATGAACCGACCGAAGCCTACAATGAGCAGTTCTTC

D gene: TRBD1
J gene: TRBJ1-2
clone size: NA
V gene: TRBV5-1
CDR3 protein: CASSGGTGFGYTF
CDR3 DNA: TGCGCCAGCAGCGGCGGGACAGGGTTTGGCTACACCTTC

D gene: TRBD1
J gene: TRBJ2-5
clone size: NA
V gene: TRBV4-1
CDR3 protein: CASSQPSGQGWKTQYF
CDR3 DNA: TGCGCCAGCAGCCAACCGTCCGGACAGGGGTGGAAGACCCAGTACTTC

D gene: NA
J gene: TRBJ1-1
clone size: NA
V gene: TRBV29-1
CDR3 protein: CSVEVGGSEAFF
CDR3 DNA: TGCAGCGTTGAAGTCGGGGGCTCTGAAGCTTTCTTT

D gene: NA
J gene: TRBJ1-1
clone size: NA
V gene: TRBV29-1
CDR3 protein: CSVEFAGGNTEAFF
CDR3 DNA: TGCAGCGTTGAATTTGCAGGAGGTAACACTGAAGCTTTCTTT

D gene: NA
J gene: TRBJ2-7
clone size: NA
V gene: TRBV6-1
CDR3 protein: CASSARQSYEQYF
CDR3 DNA: TGTGCCAGCAGTGCGAGGCAGTCCTACGAGCAGTACTTC

D gene: NA
J gene: TRBJ1-1
clone size: few
V gene: TRBV9
CDR3 protein: CASSVDLNTEAFF
CDR3 DNA: TGTGCCAGCAGCGTAGACTTGAACACTGAAGCTTTCTTT

D gene: NA
J gene: TRBJ2-2
clone size: NA
V gene: TRBV7-9
CDR3 protein: CASKTGLFANTGELFF
CDR3 DNA: TGTGCCAGCAAAACCGGACTTTTCGCGAACACCGGGGAGCTGTTTTTT

D gene: NA
J gene: TRBJ1-2
clone size: NA
V gene: TRBV25-1
CDR3 protein: CASSAHSGTPYGYTF
CDR3 DNA: TGTGCCAGCAGTGCCCATTCCGGGACACCTTATGGCTACACCTTC

D gene: NA
J gene: TRBJ1-5
clone size: once
V gene: TRBV5-6
CDR3 protein: CASSSWVNSNQPQHF
CDR3 DNA: TGTGCCAGCAGCTCTTGGGTTAATAGCAATCAGCCCCAGCATTTT

D gene: NA
J gene: TRBJ1-2
clone size: NA
V gene: TRBV7-2
CDR3 protein: CASSAGLELNYGYTF
CDR3 DNA: TGTGCCAGCAGCGCCGGCCTAGAGCTTAACTATGGCTACACCTTC

D gene: TRBD2
J gene: TRBJ2-1
clone size: few
V gene: TRBV7-8
CDR3 protein: CASSPPSGSYNEQFF
CDR3 DNA: TGTGCCAGCAGCCCACCTAGCGGGAGCTACAATGAGCAGTTCTTC